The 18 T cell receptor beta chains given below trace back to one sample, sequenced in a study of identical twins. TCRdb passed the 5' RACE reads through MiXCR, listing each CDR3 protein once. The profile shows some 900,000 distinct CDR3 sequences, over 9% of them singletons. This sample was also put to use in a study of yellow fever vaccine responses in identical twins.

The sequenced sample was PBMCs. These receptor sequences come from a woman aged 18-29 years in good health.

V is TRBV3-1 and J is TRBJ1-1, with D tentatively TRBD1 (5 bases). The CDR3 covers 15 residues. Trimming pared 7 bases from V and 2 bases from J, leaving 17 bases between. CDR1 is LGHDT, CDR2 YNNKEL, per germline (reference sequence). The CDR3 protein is CASTPPYGTNTEAFF. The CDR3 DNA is TGTGCCAGCACTCCTCCCTACGGGACTAACACTGAAGCTTTCTTT.

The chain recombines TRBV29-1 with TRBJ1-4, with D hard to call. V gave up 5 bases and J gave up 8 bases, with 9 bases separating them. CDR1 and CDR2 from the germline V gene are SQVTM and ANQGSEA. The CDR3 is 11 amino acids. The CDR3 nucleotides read TGCAGCGTTAAGAGGAGCGAAAAACTGTTTTTT. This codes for CSVKRSEKLFF.

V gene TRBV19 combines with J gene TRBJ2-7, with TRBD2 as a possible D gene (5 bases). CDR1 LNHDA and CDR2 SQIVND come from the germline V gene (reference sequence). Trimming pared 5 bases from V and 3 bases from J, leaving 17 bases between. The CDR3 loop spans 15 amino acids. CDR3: CASSDGVGRDYEQYF. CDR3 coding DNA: TGTGCCAGTAGTGATGGGGTCGGACGGGACTACGAGCAGTACTTC. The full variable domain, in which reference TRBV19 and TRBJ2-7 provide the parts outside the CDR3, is DGGITQSPKYLFRKEGQNVTLSCEQNLNHDAMYWYRQDPGQGLRLIYYSQIVNDFQKGDIAEGYSVSREKKESFPLTVTSAQKNPTAFYLCASSDGVGRDYEQYFGPGTRLTVT.

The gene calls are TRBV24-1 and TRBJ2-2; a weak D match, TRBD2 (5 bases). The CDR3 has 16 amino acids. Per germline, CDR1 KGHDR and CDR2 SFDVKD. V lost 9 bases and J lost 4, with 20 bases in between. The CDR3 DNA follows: TGTGCCACCTCAAGTTTGGGGAGTCCGAGCACCGGGGAGCTGTTTTTT. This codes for CATSSLGSPSTGELFF.

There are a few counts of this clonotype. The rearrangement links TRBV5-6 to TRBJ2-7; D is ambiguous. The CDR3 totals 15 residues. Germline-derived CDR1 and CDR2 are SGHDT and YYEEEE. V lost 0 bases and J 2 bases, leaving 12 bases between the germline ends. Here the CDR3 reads CASSLVVAPTYEQYF. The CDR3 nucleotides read TGTGCCAGCAGCTTGGTAGTCGCTCCCACCTACGAGCAGTACTTC.

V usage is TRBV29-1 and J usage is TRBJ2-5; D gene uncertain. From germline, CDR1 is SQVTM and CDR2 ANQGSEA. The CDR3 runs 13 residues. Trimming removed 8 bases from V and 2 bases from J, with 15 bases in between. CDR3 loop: CSSKDAVQETQYF. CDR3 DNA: TGCAGCTCGAAGGACGCGGTTCAAGAGACCCAGTACTTC.

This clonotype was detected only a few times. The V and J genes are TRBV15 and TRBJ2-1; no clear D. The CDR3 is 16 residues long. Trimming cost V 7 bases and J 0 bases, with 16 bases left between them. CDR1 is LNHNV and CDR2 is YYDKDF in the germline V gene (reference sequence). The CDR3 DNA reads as TGTGCCACCACCCAGGCGCCAGGACGCTCCTACAATGAGCAGTTCTTC. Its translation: CATTQAPGRSYNEQFF.

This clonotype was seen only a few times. The CDR3 loop reads CAISSWSGGIYNEQFF. The CDR3 nucleotides read TGTGCCATCAGCTCGTGGTCGGGAGGAATCTACAATGAGCAGTTCTTC. The chain employs TRBV10-3 and TRBJ2-1; TRBD2 aligns across 7 bases. The germline V gene encodes CDR1 ENHRY and CDR2 SYGVKD. Trimming removed 6 bases from V and 3 bases from J; junction bases left unmatched: 11. This CDR3 has 16 residues.

The CDR3 reads CASSRDINNQPQHF. CDR3 DNA sequence: TGTGCCAGCAGCCGGGACATCAACAATCAGCCCCAGCATTTT. V and J are TRBV16 and TRBJ1-5; the D gene is possibly TRBD1 (6 bases). The CDR3 loop spans 14 amino acids. Germline lookup yields CDR1 KGHSY and CDR2 FQNENV. Trimming removed 4 bases at V and 3 bases at J, with 10 bases between.

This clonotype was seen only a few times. The CDR3 region has the DNA TGTGCCAGCAGCTTAGAGTCGAGGATCGCTGAAGCTTTCTTT. Translating gives CASSLESRIAEAFF. This chain joins TRBV7-9 and TRBJ1-1; no clear D. V gave up 1 base and J gave up 6 bases, with 12 bases separating them. The germline gives CDR1 SEHNR, CDR2 FQNEAQ (reference sequence). The length of the CDR3 is 14 residues.

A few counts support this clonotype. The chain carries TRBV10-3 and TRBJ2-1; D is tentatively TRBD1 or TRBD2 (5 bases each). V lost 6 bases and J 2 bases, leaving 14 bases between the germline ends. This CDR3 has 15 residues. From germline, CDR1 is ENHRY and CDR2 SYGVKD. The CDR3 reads CAISPGTVTYNEQFF. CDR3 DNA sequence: TGTGCCATCAGCCCCGGGACGGTCACCTACAATGAGCAGTTCTTC.

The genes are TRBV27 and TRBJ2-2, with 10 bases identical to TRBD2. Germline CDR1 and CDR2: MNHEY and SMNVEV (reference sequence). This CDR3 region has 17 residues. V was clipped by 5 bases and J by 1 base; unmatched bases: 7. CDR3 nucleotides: TGTGCCAGCAGTGCACGTAGCGGGAGGCTGAACACCGGGGAGCTGTTTTTT. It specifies CASSARSGRLNTGELFF.

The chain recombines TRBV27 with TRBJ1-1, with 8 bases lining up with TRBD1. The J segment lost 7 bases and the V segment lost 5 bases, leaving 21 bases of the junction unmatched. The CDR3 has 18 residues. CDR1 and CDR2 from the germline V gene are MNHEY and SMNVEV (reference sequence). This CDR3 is CASSPDRPRQGKGGEAFF. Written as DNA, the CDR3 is TGTGCCAGCAGTCCCGACAGACCCAGACAGGGGAAGGGGGGTGAAGCTTTCTTT.

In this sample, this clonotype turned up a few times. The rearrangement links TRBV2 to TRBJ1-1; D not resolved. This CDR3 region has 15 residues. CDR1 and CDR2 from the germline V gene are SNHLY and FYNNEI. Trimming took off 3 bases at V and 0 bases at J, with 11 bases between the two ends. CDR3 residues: CASSDYTAMNTEAFF. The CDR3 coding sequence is TGTGCCAGCAGTGATTACACAGCGATGAACACTGAAGCTTTCTTT. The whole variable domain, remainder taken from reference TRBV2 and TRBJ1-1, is EPEVTQTPSHQVTQMGQEVILRCVPISNHLYFYWYRQILGQKVEFLVSFYNNEISEKSEIFDDQFSVERPDGSNFTLKIRSTKLEDSAMYFCASSDYTAMNTEAFFGQGTRLTVV.

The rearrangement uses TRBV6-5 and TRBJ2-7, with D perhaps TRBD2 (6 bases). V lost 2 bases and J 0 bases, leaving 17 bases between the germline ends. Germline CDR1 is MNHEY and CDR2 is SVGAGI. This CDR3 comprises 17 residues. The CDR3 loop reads CASSYKSREEGSYEQYF. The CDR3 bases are TGTGCCAGCAGTTACAAGTCCCGAGAGGAGGGCTCCTACGAGCAGTACTTC.

Here the CDR3 reads CASSSNTGVGDEQFF. The CDR3 DNA reads as TGTGCCAGCAGTTCCAATACAGGTGTCGGGGATGAGCAGTTCTTC. The chain employs TRBV28 and TRBJ2-1; D tentatively reads TRBD1 or TRBD2 (5 bases each). Germline V CDR1 and CDR2: MDHEN, SYDVKM. Between the trimmed V and J ends, which lost 4 bases and 8 bases, there was a span of 18 bases. The CDR3 extends over 15 amino acids.

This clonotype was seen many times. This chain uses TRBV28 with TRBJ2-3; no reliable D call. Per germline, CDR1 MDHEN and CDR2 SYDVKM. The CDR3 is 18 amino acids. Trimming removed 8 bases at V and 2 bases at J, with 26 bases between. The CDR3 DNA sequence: TGTGCCAGCGACTCGGTGGCAGAATATTTTCCTAACACAGATACGCAGTATTTT. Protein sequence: CASDSVAEYFPNTDTQYF.

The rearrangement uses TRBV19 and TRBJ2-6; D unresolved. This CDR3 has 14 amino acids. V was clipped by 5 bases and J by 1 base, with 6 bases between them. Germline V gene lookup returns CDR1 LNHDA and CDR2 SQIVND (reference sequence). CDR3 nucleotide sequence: TGTGCCAGTAGTCTTATGTCTGGGGCCAACGTCCTGACTTTC. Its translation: CASSLMSGANVLTF.